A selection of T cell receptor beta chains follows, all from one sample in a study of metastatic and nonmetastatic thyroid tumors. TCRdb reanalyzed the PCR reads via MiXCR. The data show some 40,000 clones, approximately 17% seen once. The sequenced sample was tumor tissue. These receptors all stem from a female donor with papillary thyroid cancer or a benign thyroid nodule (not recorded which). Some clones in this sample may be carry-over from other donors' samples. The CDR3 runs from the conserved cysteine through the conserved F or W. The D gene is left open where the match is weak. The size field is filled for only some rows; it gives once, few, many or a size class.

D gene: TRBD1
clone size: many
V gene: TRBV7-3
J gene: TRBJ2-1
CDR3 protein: CASSNRDRFSSSYNEQFF
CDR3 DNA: TGTGCCAGCAGCAACCGGGACAGGTTCTCCAGCTCCTACAATGAGCAGTTCTTC

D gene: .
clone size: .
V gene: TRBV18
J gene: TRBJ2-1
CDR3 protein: CASSPFSGSYNEQFF
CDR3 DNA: TGTGCCAGCTCACCATTTAGCGGTTCCTACAATGAGCAGTTCTTC

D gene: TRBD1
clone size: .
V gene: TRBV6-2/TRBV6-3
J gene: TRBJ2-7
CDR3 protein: CATRTGSYEQYF
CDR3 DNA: TGTGCCACACGGACAGGTAGCTACGAGCAGTACTTC

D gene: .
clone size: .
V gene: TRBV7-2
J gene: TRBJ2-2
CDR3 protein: CASSLARAWGPHTGELFF
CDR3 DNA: TGTGCCAGCAGCTTAGCCAGGGCATGGGGTCCCCACACCGGGGAGCTGTTTTTT

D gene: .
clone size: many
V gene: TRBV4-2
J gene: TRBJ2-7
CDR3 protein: CASSPQGSYEQYF
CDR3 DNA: TGTGCCAGCAGCCCCCAGGGTTCCTACGAGCAGTACTTC

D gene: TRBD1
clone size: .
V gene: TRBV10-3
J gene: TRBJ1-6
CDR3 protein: CAISEVRTGINSPIHF
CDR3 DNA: TGTGCCATCAGTGAGGTTCGGACAGGCATAAATTCACCAATCCACTTT

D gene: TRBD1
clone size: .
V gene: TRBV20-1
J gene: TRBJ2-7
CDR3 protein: CSSKTTGGPYEQYF
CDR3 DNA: TGCAGTTCTAAGACAACAGGGGGCCCCTACGAGCAGTACTTC

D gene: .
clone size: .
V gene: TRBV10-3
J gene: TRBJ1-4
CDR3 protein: CAIRGGGKLFF
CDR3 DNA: TGTGCCATCAGGGGCGGGGGTAAACTGTTTTTT

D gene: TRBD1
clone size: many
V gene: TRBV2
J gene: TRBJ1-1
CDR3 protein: CASTEQGAGDTEAFF
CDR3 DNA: TGTGCCAGCACTGAACAGGGGGCAGGGGACACTGAAGCTTTCTTT

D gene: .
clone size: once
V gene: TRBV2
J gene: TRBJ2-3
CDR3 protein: CASGWKLQGDTQYF
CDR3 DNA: TGTGCCAGCGGGTGGAAGCTCCAAGGGGATACGCAGTATTTC

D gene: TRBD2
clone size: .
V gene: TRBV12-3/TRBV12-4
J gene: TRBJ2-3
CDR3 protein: CTSSSRTSGGGSRVTDTQYF
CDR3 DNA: TGTACCAGCAGTTCCCGGACTAGCGGGGGGGGATCCCGGGTGACAGATACGCAGTATTTT

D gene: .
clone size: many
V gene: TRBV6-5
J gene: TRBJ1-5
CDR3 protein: CASSYSGSYSNQPQHF
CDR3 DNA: TGTGCCAGCAGTTACTCGGGTAGCTATAGCAATCAGCCCCAGCATTTT

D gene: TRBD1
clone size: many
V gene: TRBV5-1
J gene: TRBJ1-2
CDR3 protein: CASSEGRQGDGYTF
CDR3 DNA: TGCGCCAGCAGCGAGGGACGCCAGGGGGATGGCTACACCTTC

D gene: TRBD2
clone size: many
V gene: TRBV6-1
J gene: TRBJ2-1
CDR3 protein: CASSTGLAGGNNEQFF
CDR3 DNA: TGTGCCAGCAGTACCGGACTAGCGGGAGGAAACAATGAGCAGTTCTTC

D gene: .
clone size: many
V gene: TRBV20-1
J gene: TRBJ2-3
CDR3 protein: CSARGSYSTDTQYF
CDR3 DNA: TGCAGTGCTAGAGGGTCTTACAGCACAGATACGCAGTATTTT